This T cell receptor (beta chain) was documented in a study of shared T cell receptors in the human thymus. Assay: immunoSEQ multiplex PCR; the TCRdb copy retains only in-frame clones and omits some. The table shows approximately 730,000 clones, with 80% to 90% occurring only once. CDR1 is SEHNR, CDR2 FQNEAQ, per germline (reference sequence). This CDR3 contains 16 residues. J gave up 4 bases and V 4 bases, and 8 bases lay outside the gene matches. The same data also went into a second study, on human thymus T cells. That paper adds: Corrective surgery for congenital heart defects was being performed on the healthy Finnish infants who were the donors. Thymus specimens were resections from corrective heart surgery. Use of V and J genes seemed skewed within the thymic and blood repertoires. Related research described strongly overlapping thymic repertoires in unrelated people.

The clonotype comes from a girl under three years old with a congenital heart defect. The J gene is TRBJ2-2, the V gene TRBV7-9, with TRBD1 matching over 8 bases. The sequencing input was thymocytes. This CDR3 reads CASSSITGGFTGELFF. The CDR3 bases are TGTGCCAGCAGCTCGATAACAGGGGGTTTCACCGGGGAGCTGTTTTTT.